This T cell receptor (beta chain) was documented in a study of PD-L1 blockade in urothelial cancer (dated by TCRdb to about 2017). At the level of the whole study: All patients started therapy around 2014 and received atezolizumab 1,200 mg intravenously every 3 weeks. Durable clinical benefit was achieved by nine patients but not by the remaining 20. Progression-free survival longer than 6 months counted as durable clinical benefit, and TCR features were additionally tested against both progression-free and overall survival. Blood samples were analyzed at two time points: 3 weeks after treatment start (second dose) and 6 weeks after treatment start. About 85% of the roughly 29 patients were males with bladder-origin urothelial cancer, and 18 of 29 reported a prior smoking history. The study, an exploratory multi-omic analysis, examined somatic, immune and clinical correlates of response to PD-L1 blockade with atezolizumab in urothelial cancer. Patients had an ECOG performance status of 0 or 1 and had received between 0 and 3 prior chemotherapy regimens. Pretreatment tumor samples and matched peripheral blood, collected serially before and after atezolizumab treatment, underwent TCR sequencing. Whole exome sequencing and RNA sequencing of pretreatment tumors were performed alongside TCR sequencing in the same patients. Some 29 patients had pretreatment blood TCR-seq, some 24 had at least one posttreatment blood collection, and some 24 had tumor TCR-seq. Blood samples gave median yields of approximately 130,000 T cells and 82,636 unique TCRs, along with a median clonality of about 0.084. Study-wide findings and limitations: Patients with durable benefit showed greater expansion of tumor-associated TCR clones in peripheral blood 3 weeks after starting treatment (n ≈ 21, p = 0.022). Improved progression-free and overall survival was found to be associated with pretreatment peripheral blood TCR clonality below the median. Small sample size (n ≈ 27) and many exploratory analyses mean the results are intended to be hypothesis-generating.

The meaning of the sample's time point label: peripheral blood 6 weeks after treatment start. A total of under 30 patients with locally advanced or metastatic urothelial carcinoma, treated at Memorial Sloan Kettering on a trial protocol, made up the cohort. Peripheral blood mononuclear cells were collected pretreatment and during treatment, with between 1 and 8 total time points obtained per patient. The Qiagen DNeasy Blood extraction kit was used to purify genomic DNA from total PBMCs and from tumor samples. PBMCs were collected pretreatment and during treatment, and were isolated and stored as previously described. To estimate absolute template abundance from read counts, synthetic TCR analog templates were spiked into each PCR. TCRbeta CDR3 regions were amplified from genomic DNA with bias-controlled V and J gene primers using the immunoSEQ assay. Sequencing of rearranged TCRbeta segments was done at approximately 20X coverage. Processing in the source paper ran as follows. Clustering was used to correct sequencing errors, and CDR3s were annotated against IMGT to assign V, D and J genes. Downstream analyses used only productive TCRbeta rearrangements and left out out-of-frame or stop-codon sequences. Clonality was computed as one minus Shannon entropy normalized by the log of the number of unique productive sequences. Clones differing between time points or between blood and tumor were identified using Fisher's exact test with Benjamini-Hochberg correction, with an adjusted p below 0.01 applied as the threshold. Here the immuneACCESS table is served through TCRdb, limited to in-frame sequences with V and J called. Missing clones are a known gap in these copies; in checked studies unresolved V genes cover under half, and the rest lacks a known reason. Clonal size and the V and J genes are those of that table, whereas D and trimming came from the DNA. Within this sample are tens of thousands of clones, with approximately 80% of them counted one time only. Of the sample, almost 3% is held by the ten largest clones.

CDR1 and CDR2 were assigned from the germline V gene as LGHNT and FRNRAP. The trim is 4 bases for V and 4 bases for J, with a gap of 5 bases between the germline ends. The CDR3 contains 12 residues, cysteine and phenylalanine counted. Just CDR3 DNA is preserved here, 36 bases in frame from base 1. About this clone: The antigen it recognizes is unknown. Base quality data are lacking; no much larger clone is found one base away.

The receptor was isolated from a man between 65 and 79 years old with urothelial cancer. Specimen: PBMCs, collected around atezolizumab (anti-PD-L1) treatment. The chain is assembled from TRBV12-5 and TRBJ2-1, with no confident D gene call. The CDR3 region has the sequence CASGSYYNEQFF. DNA sequence: TGTGCTAGTGGTTCTTATTACAATGAGCAGTTCTTC.